The rows below give T cell receptor beta chains drawn from one sample of a study of blood T cell repertoires in COVID-19. The protocol was immunoSEQ multiplex PCR, while the TCRdb copy is restricted to in-frame clones and leaves out a portion. The sample yields approximately 200,000 clones, roughly 80% seen once. Sequencing was carried out using PBMCs or T cells enriched from blood (not recorded which). The receptors come from a man in his forties who had recovered from COVID-19. Both conserved end residues are part of each CDR3. D genes are given only for firm matches. Clone sizes are given selectively: once, few, many, or a class where the clone is expanded.

j_call clone_size d_call v_call cdr3_aa cdr3_nt
TRBJ2-1 - TRBD2 TRBV7-9 CASSSGTSGRGHYNEQFF TGTGCCAGCAGCTCCGGGACTAGCGGGAGAGGACACTACAATGAGCAGTTCTTC
TRBJ2-5 once TRBD1 TRBV7-9 CASSQDRGPRETQYF TGTGCCAGCAGCCAGGACAGGGGGCCTCGAGAGACCCAGTACTTC
TRBJ2-2 - - TRBV7-8 CASSLTRMGAGELFF TGTGCCAGCAGCCTTACTCGAATGGGCGCCGGGGAGCTGTTTTTT
TRBJ2-3 - TRBD2 TRBV7-9 CASSQLAAPSDTQYF TGTGCCAGCAGCCAACTAGCGGCTCCCTCAGATACGCAGTATTTT
TRBJ2-1 once TRBD2 TRBV7-9 CASSLLAGVLDNEQFF TGTGCCAGCAGCTTATTAGCGGGAGTACTCGACAATGAGCAGTTCTTC
TRBJ2-3 - TRBD1 TRBV20-1 CSASRQGTTDTQYF TGCAGTGCTAGTAGACAGGGGACCACAGATACGCAGTATTTT
TRBJ1-1 - - TRBV7-9 CASSSVLTHAFF TGTGCCAGCAGCTCGGTCTTGACTCACGCTTTCTTT
TRBJ2-5 - TRBD2 TRBV5-4 CASSLTSAGIETQYF TGTGCCAGCAGCTTGACTAGCGCGGGTATTGAGACCCAGTACTTC
TRBJ2-3 - - TRBV20-1 CSAHSTDTQYF TGCAGTGCCCATAGTACAGATACGCAGTATTTT
TRBJ2-2 few - TRBV30 CAWSHFPPNTGELFF TGTGCCTGGAGCCACTTCCCCCCGAACACCGGGGAGCTGTTTTTT
TRBJ2-2 - TRBD2 TRBV4-3 CASSQEYRGDTGELFF TGCGCCAGCAGCCAAGAATATCGGGGGGACACCGGGGAGCTGTTTTTT
TRBJ2-1 - TRBD1 TRBV15 CATSRALGQNNEQFF TGTGCCACCAGCAGAGCATTGGGACAGAACAATGAGCAGTTCTTC
TRBJ1-1 - - TRBV4-2 CASSQDGGLPSQVFF TGTGCCAGCAGCCAAGACGGGGGTTTACCCTCCCAAGTTTTCTTT
TRBJ1-3 - TRBD1 TRBV6-5 CASQRQGSGNTIYF TGTGCCAGCCAGCGACAGGGCTCTGGAAACACCATATATTTT
TRBJ2-7 - TRBD1 TRBV6-5 CASSYSLQGAYEQYF TGTGCCAGCAGTTACTCGCTACAGGGGGCCTACGAGCAGTACTTC
TRBJ1-5 - - TRBV2 CASSGENSDQPQHF TGTGCCAGCAGCGGTGAAAATTCGGATCAGCCCCAGCATTTT
TRBJ2-7 - TRBD1 TRBV15 CATSFLGGDEQYF TGTGCCACCAGCTTTTTAGGGGGCGACGAGCAGTACTTC
TRBJ2-1 - - TRBV14 CASSQAADEQFF TGTGCCAGCAGCCAAGCCGCGGATGAGCAGTTCTTC
TRBJ2-3 once - TRBV29-1 CSVEGTRDTDTQYF TGCAGCGTTGAAGGGACGCGGGACACAGATACGCAGTATTTT
TRBJ1-1 - TRBD1 TRBV18 CASSPSGTGDTEAFF TGTGCCAGCTCACCTTCTGGGACAGGGGACACTGAAGCTTTCTTT
TRBJ1-5 - - TRBV10-3 CAIRKDGGGQPQHF TGTGCCATCAGGAAAGACGGAGGCGGCCAGCCCCAGCATTTT
TRBJ1-1 - - TRBV19 CASSLSRADMNTEAFF TGTGCCAGTAGCCTATCCAGGGCGGATATGAACACTGAAGCTTTCTTT
TRBJ2-3 - - TRBV4-1 CASSQDPPPGGDTQYF TGCGCCAGCAGCCAAGATCCCCCCCCCGGGGGAGATACGCAGTATTTT
TRBJ2-1 - TRBD2 TRBV28 CASRVAGENNEQFF TGTGCCAGCAGGGTAGCGGGAGAAAACAATGAGCAGTTCTTC